The entry below gives a single T cell receptor (beta chain) sequence along with its context. The sample originates from a study of cytomegalovirus exposure and HLA in healthy donors. Vbeta (60) and Jbeta (13) primers were used in the PCR. The protocol was immunoSEQ multiplex PCR, while the TCRdb copy is restricted to in-frame clones and leaves out a portion. This table holds under 300,000 clones, around 81% found once. The specimen sequenced was PBMCs. The source of this sequence is a woman aged 55-70 years in good health and CMV-seropositive.

CDR3 nucleotide sequence: TGTGCCAGCAGTGCACAGACCGAGCAGTACTTC. It codes for CASSAQTEQYF. The chain recombines TRBV2 with TRBJ2-7; D unclear. This CDR3 has 11 amino acids. V lost 4 bases, J lost 6 bases, and 7 bases lay in between. Germline CDR1 SNHLY, CDR2 FYNNEI.